These T cell receptor beta chains were read from a single sample in a study of regulatory T cells. The method was immunoSEQ multiplex PCR; TCRdb's version includes in-frame clones alone and lacks a portion of them. The sample shows around 17,000 clones, approximately 82% of them seen only once. The sample taken for sequencing was conventional CD4+ T cells sorted from blood. These receptor sequences come from a person in their twenties or thirties with CD3G deficiency. CDR3s include the opening cysteine and the closing phenylalanine or tryptophan. The D gene is left open where the match is weak. The listing skips clone size in some rows; elsewhere it reads once, few, many or a size class.

V gene	J gene	D gene	clone size	CDR3 protein	CDR3 DNA
TRBV28	TRBJ1-1	NA	once	CASSEGRVTTEAFF	TGTGCCAGCAGTGAGGGCAGGGTAACCACTGAAGCTTTCTTT
TRBV7-9	TRBJ2-7	NA	NA	CASSLTEGGQYF	TGTGCCAGCAGCTTAACAGAGGGAGGGCAGTACTTC
TRBV28	TRBJ1-5	NA	NA	CASNRRTVSNQPQHF	TGTGCCAGCAACCGCCGGACAGTGAGCAATCAGCCCCAGCATTTT
TRBV28	TRBJ1-5	NA	NA	CASTPPGEQPQHF	TGTGCCAGCACTCCTCCAGGGGAACAGCCCCAGCATTTT
TRBV20-1	TRBJ1-2	NA	NA	CSASSIKGYTF	TGCAGTGCTAGTTCTATTAAAGGCTACACCTTC
TRBV10-3	TRBJ2-1	TRBD2	NA	CATGPGGLGNEQFF	TGTGCCACCGGCCCGGGAGGTTTGGGAAATGAGCAGTTCTTC
TRBV5-1	TRBJ2-3	NA	NA	CASSLDILSASTDTQYF	TGCGCCAGCAGCTTGGACATCCTAAGTGCTAGCACAGATACGCAGTATTTT
TRBV28	TRBJ2-7	NA	NA	CASSTSALAYEQYF	TGTGCCAGCAGTACCTCTGCCCTCGCTTACGAGCAGTACTTC
TRBV28	TRBJ1-1	NA	NA	CASRIRQMNTEAFF	TGTGCCAGCCGGATCCGACAGATGAACACTGAAGCTTTCTTT
TRBV27	TRBJ1-4	NA	NA	CASSPRSATNEKLFF	TGTGCCAGCAGTCCGCGGAGTGCAACTAATGAAAAACTGTTTTTT
TRBV6-1	TRBJ1-5	NA	NA	CASRGLSNQPQHF	TGTGCCAGCAGAGGACTCTCTAATCAGCCCCAGCATTTT
TRBV28	TRBJ1-4	TRBD1	NA	CASRPAGQRNEKLFF	TGTGCCAGCAGACCGGCGGGACAGAGAAATGAAAAACTGTTTTTT
TRBV6-1	TRBJ1-1	NA	NA	CASSEALGGNTEAFF	TGTGCCAGCAGTGAAGCTTTGGGGGGCAACACTGAAGCTTTCTTT
TRBV5-1	TRBJ2-1	TRBD2	NA	CASSMGLAGGPGNEQFF	TGCGCCAGCAGCATGGGACTAGCGGGAGGGCCCGGTAATGAGCAGTTCTTC
TRBV7-9	TRBJ2-5	TRBD1	NA	CASSRGRGARTQYF	TGTGCCAGCAGCAGGGGGCGAGGAGCCCGGACCCAGTACTTC
TRBV6-1	TRBJ2-7	TRBD1	NA	CASSEFGTGNYEQYF	TGTGCCAGCAGTGAATTTGGGACAGGGAACTACGAGCAGTACTTC
TRBV28	TRBJ2-3	TRBD1	NA	CASSTQGALTDTQYF	TGTGCCAGCAGCACACAGGGGGCCTTAACAGATACGCAGTATTTT
TRBV30	TRBJ2-4	NA	NA	CAWTKGQGRNIQYF	TGTGCCTGGACCAAGGGGCAGGGAAGGAACATTCAGTACTTC
TRBV19	TRBJ1-1	NA	NA	CASAKRAFTEAFF	TGTGCCAGTGCAAAGCGGGCTTTCACTGAAGCTTTCTTT
TRBV28	TRBJ2-3	NA	NA	CASSFHSSTDTQYF	TGTGCCAGCAGTTTCCACTCTAGCACAGATACGCAGTATTTT
TRBV7-9	TRBJ1-4	NA	NA	CASSLGKSGHWNEKLFF	TGTGCCAGCAGCTTAGGAAAGTCGGGACATTGGAATGAAAAACTGTTTTTT
TRBV7-9	TRBJ2-3	NA	NA	CASSLWVGGGDTQYF	TGTGCCAGCAGCTTGTGGGTCGGAGGGGGAGATACGCAGTATTTT
TRBV11-3	TRBJ1-1	NA	NA	CASSLASRTEAFF	TGTGCCAGCAGCTTAGCTTCGCGCACTGAAGCTTTCTTT
TRBV7-9	TRBJ2-3	TRBD2	NA	CASSLGLAERTDTQYF	TGTGCCAGCAGCTTGGGACTAGCCGAACGCACAGATACGCAGTATTTT
TRBV19	TRBJ2-2	NA	NA	CASSRFGTTGELFF	TGTGCCAGTAGTCGTTTTGGGACGACGGGGGAGCTGTTTTTT
TRBV11-2	TRBJ2-6	NA	NA	CASSLPLSGANVLTF	TGTGCCAGCAGCTTGCCTCTCTCTGGGGCCAACGTCCTGACTTTC
TRBV28	TRBJ2-6	NA	NA	CASSFGSTGANVLTF	TGTGCCAGCAGTTTTGGTAGCACTGGGGCCAACGTCCTGACTTTC
TRBV6-1	TRBJ1-2	NA	NA	CASRPVGAANYGYTF	TGTGCCAGCAGGCCCGTGGGGGCGGCTAACTATGGCTACACCTTC
TRBV28	TRBJ1-1	NA	NA	CASSPPRGGGTEAFF	TGTGCCAGCAGTCCCCCCCGGGGGGGCGGCACTGAAGCTTTCTTT
TRBV13	TRBJ1-1	NA	NA	CASSLGALGGTEAFF	TGTGCCAGCAGCTTAGGGGCTCTGGGTGGCACTGAAGCTTTCTTT
TRBV5-1	TRBJ2-1	NA	NA	CASSLAWDRNEQFF	TGCGCCAGCAGCTTGGCCTGGGACCGCAATGAGCAGTTCTTC
TRBV20-1	TRBJ2-3	NA	NA	CSATPMDTQYF	TGCAGTGCTACCCCCATGGATACGCAGTATTTT
TRBV28	TRBJ2-7	NA	NA	CASSSPGQSSYEQYF	TGTGCCAGCAGTTCCCCAGGGCAAAGCTCCTACGAGCAGTACTTC
TRBV10-2	TRBJ2-7	NA	once	CASSEGGRGRNEQYF	TGCGCCAGCAGTGAGGGGGGACGGGGGAGGAACGAGCAGTACTTC
TRBV18	TRBJ2-7	TRBD1	NA	CASSRDRAPGEQYF	TGTGCCAGCTCACGGGACAGGGCCCCCGGCGAGCAGTACTTC
TRBV5-1	TRBJ1-1	NA	once	CASKAHSLGDTEAFF	TGCGCCAGCAAGGCCCACTCCCTAGGGGACACTGAAGCTTTCTTT
TRBV28	TRBJ1-5	TRBD1	NA	CATGQGALVGNQPQHF	TGTGCCACGGGGCAGGGGGCCTTGGTTGGCAATCAGCCCCAGCATTTT
TRBV18	TRBJ1-2	NA	NA	CASSPSTEANYGYTF	TGTGCCAGCTCACCAAGTACAGAAGCTAACTATGGCTACACCTTC
TRBV6-1	TRBJ1-6	NA	NA	CASSERKRDSPLHF	TGTGCCAGCAGTGAAAGGAAGAGGGACTCACCCCTCCACTTT
TRBV6-6	TRBJ1-2	NA	NA	CASSRQSGGYTF	TGTGCCAGCAGTCGACAGTCGGGTGGCTACACCTTC
TRBV28	TRBJ2-4	TRBD2	NA	CASSLGGAKNIQYF	TGTGCCAGCAGTTTGGGGGGGGCCAAAAACATTCAGTACTTC
TRBV6-1	TRBJ2-7	NA	few	CASSAQSSYEQYF	TGTGCCAGCAGTGCGCAGTCCTCCTACGAGCAGTACTTC
TRBV5-1	TRBJ2-1	NA	NA	CASSLEGSSYNEQFF	TGCGCCAGCAGCTTGGAGGGGAGCTCCTACAATGAGCAGTTCTTC
TRBV28	TRBJ1-5	NA	once	CASSTGIQPQHF	TGTGCCAGCAGTACAGGGATCCAGCCCCAGCATTTT
TRBV29-1	TRBJ2-7	NA	NA	CSVVSSPTGEQYF	TGCAGCGTTGTGTCCAGTCCGACCGGCGAGCAGTACTTC
TRBV28	TRBJ1-3	NA	NA	CASSLAGLSGNTIYF	TGTGCCAGCAGTTTGGCAGGGCTATCTGGAAACACCATATATTTT
TRBV11-2	TRBJ1-4	TRBD1	NA	CANSLGTGYEKLFF	TGTGCCAACAGCTTAGGGACAGGATATGAAAAACTGTTTTTT
TRBV11-1	TRBJ2-1	TRBD2	NA	CASSPGLAAYNEQFF	TGTGCCAGCAGCCCAGGACTAGCGGCCTACAATGAGCAGTTCTTC
TRBV5-1	TRBJ1-3	NA	NA	CASSLSGTGNTIYF	TGCGCCAGCAGCTTGTCCGGGACTGGAAACACCATATATTTT
TRBV28	TRBJ1-5	NA	once	CASSSTEPNQPQHF	TGTGCCAGCAGCTCGACAGAACCCAATCAGCCCCAGCATTTT
TRBV19	TRBJ2-6	NA	NA	CASTRTVSSGANVLTF	TGTGCCAGTACCCGGACAGTCAGCTCTGGGGCCAACGTCCTGACTTTC
TRBV28	TRBJ2-7	TRBD1	NA	CASSLSGKGGHEQYF	TGTGCCAGCAGTTTAAGTGGGAAAGGGGGCCACGAGCAGTACTTC
TRBV6-1	TRBJ1-2	TRBD1	few	CASSRTGDGYTF	TGTGCCAGCAGCCGGACAGGGGATGGCTACACCTTC
TRBV6-6	TRBJ1-2	TRBD1	NA	CASGQGYGYTF	TGTGCCAGCGGACAGGGATACGGCTACACCTTC
TRBV28	TRBJ1-5	NA	NA	CASSAWGASNQPQHF	TGTGCCAGCAGTGCATGGGGGGCGAGCAATCAGCCCCAGCATTTT
TRBV18	TRBJ2-7	NA	NA	CASSPRQNSGQYF	TGTGCCAGCTCACCACGCCAGAACTCAGGGCAGTACTTC
TRBV28	TRBJ2-7	NA	once	CASSFGGVEVEQYF	TGTGCCAGCAGTTTCGGTGGGGTGGAGGTCGAGCAGTACTTC
TRBV5-1	TRBJ1-1	TRBD1	NA	CASSPGTGGRSTEAFF	TGCGCCAGCAGCCCCGGGACAGGGGGCCGTAGCACTGAAGCTTTCTTT
TRBV28	TRBJ1-2	NA	few	CASSPGGANYGYTF	TGTGCCAGCAGTCCCGGGGGGGCTAACTATGGCTACACCTTC